This TCR beta chain was observed in a study of shared clonotypes between healthy human individuals. Of note for this clone: Its antigen is currently unknown.

The donors, healthy adults who were HIV-negative, had experienced no recent acute infections or vaccinations. Caucasian adults residing in Nashville, Tennessee made up all the donors. This table comes from immunoSEQ multiplex PCR, and its TCRdb copy is limited to in-frame clones, with some not included. The repertoire holds 740,000 or so clones, around 78% seen once, with under 2% in the top ten. Findings of the study overall: Clonotypes that were shared across a few donors made up around 5.5% of naive CD4 clonotypes.

The sample comprised memory CD4+ T cells sorted from blood. The subset was: CD45RA-negative fraction. The clonotype was recovered from a woman between 25 and 40 years old in good health.

For the CDR3, the DNA is TGTGCCAGCAGCTTAATAAAAGGGGCTGGAAACACCATATATTTT. Translation: CASSLIKGAGNTIYF. The genes are TRBV7-2 and TRBJ1-3, with a weak D call TRBD1 (5 bases). V was clipped by 2 bases and J by 2 bases, with 10 bases between them. Germline V gives CDR1 SGHTA, CDR2 FQGNSA. The CDR3 has 15 residues.